This T cell receptor beta chain was found in a study of T-cell reconstitution after alpha-beta-depleted transplantation in children. Molecular barcoding with unique molecular identifiers was used for the TCRbeta library. Each CDR3 protein is one row after TCRdb ran MiXCR on the PCR reads. The sample contains some 590,000 distinct CDR3 sequences, roughly 10% of which appear only once. This clonotype was recorded a few times. The CDR3 contains 15 residues. V was pared by 2 bases and J by 6 bases, with 9 bases of the junction left unmatched. The germline V gene has CDR1 SNHLY and CDR2 FYNNEI. Sequenced here: PBMCs from the stem cell graft donor, sampled from the stem cell graft. The sequence derives from a human donor who donated a stem cell graft to a child with acute myeloid leukemia. The chain is built from TRBV2 and TRBJ2-7; 8 nucleotides match TRBD2. CDR3 coding DNA: TGTGCCAGCAGTGAACGGGAAACTAGCGGTCTCGAGCAGTACTTC. It translates to CASSERETSGLEQYF.